This T cell receptor beta chain came from a study of cytomegalovirus exposure and HLA in healthy donors. Findings of the study overall: Donors belonging to an Asian-associated ancestry cluster reportedly showed fewer N-insertions in productive TCRs than the approximately 640-donor mean, according to what a later analysis found. Most subjects had HLA-A and HLA-B alleles reportedly predicted accurately by TCR beta sequences.

Of note for this clone: Its specificity is not known.

The PCR contained 60 Vbeta and 13 Jbeta primers. Libraries were prepared by immunoSEQ multiplex PCR; TCRdb keeps only in-frame clonotypes and omits some of them. The repertoire holds about 140,000 clones, with roughly 70% as singletons. This sequence originates from a man aged 25 to 40 in good health and CMV-seronegative. Sequenced material: PBMCs.

CDR3 sequence: CASSFPPGELFF. As DNA, the CDR3 is TGTGCCAGCAGTTTCCCTCCCGGGGAGCTGTTTTTT. This sequence joins TRBV6-1 and TRBJ2-2, with unresolved D. The CDR3 extends over 12 amino acids. V dropped 5 bases and J dropped 6 bases, with 7 bases sitting between them. Germline CDR1 MNHNS, CDR2 SASEGT.